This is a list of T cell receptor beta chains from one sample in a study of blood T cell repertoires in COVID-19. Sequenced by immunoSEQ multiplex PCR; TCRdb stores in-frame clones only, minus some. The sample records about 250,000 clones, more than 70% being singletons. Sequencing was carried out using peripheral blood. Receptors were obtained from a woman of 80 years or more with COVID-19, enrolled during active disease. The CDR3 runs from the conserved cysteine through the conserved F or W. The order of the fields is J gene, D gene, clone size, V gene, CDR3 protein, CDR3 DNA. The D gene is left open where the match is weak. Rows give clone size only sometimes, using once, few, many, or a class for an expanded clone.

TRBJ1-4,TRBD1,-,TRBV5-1,CASSLYRGANEKLFF,TGCGCCAGCAGCTTGTACAGGGGTGCTAATGAAAAACTGTTTTTT
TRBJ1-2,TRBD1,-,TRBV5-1,CASSLETGGVSGYTF,TGCGCCAGCAGCCTGGAAACAGGGGGCGTGAGTGGCTACACCTTC
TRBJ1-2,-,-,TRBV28,CASSFSSYGYTF,TGTGCCAGCAGTTTTTCCTCCTATGGCTACACCTTC
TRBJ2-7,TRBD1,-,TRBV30,CAWRKTGVLDEQYF,TGTGCCTGGAGGAAGACAGGGGTGTTAGACGAGCAGTACTTC
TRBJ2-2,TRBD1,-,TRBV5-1,CASSRTGGESGELFF,TGCGCCAGCAGCAGGACAGGGGGCGAGTCCGGGGAGCTGTTTTTT
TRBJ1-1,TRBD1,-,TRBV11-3,CASSSQGALNTEAFF,TGTGCCAGCAGCTCGCAGGGGGCGTTGAACACTGAAGCTTTCTTT
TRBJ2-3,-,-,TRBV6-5,CASSYSVASTDTQYF,TGTGCCAGCAGTTACTCAGTAGCTAGCACAGATACGCAGTATTTT
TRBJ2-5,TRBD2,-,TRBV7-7,CASGSSGGETQYF,TGTGCTAGCGGCTCTAGCGGGGGCGAGACCCAGTACTTC
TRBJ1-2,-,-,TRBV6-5,CASSYSSRGGYGYTF,TGTGCCAGCAGTTACTCTTCTAGGGGGGGCTATGGCTACACCTTC
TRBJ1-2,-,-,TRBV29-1,CSVTPQTGSDYGYTF,TGCAGCGTAACCCCCCAGACGGGGTCGGACTATGGCTACACCTTC
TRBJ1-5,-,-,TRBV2,CASGPRGNQPQHF,TGTGCCAGCGGCCCGAGGGGCAATCAGCCCCAGCATTTT
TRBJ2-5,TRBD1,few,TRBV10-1,CASSESSGQGQETQYF,TGCGCCAGCAGTGAGTCCAGTGGACAGGGGCAAGAGACCCAGTACTTC
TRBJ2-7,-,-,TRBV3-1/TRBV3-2,CASSQDGGVSYYEQYF,TGTGCCAGCAGCCAAGATGGAGGGGTTTCTTACTACGAGCAGTACTTC
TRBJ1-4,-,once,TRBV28,CASSFGQREANEKLFF,TGTGCCAGCAGTTTCGGACAGAGAGAGGCTAATGAAAAACTGTTTTTT
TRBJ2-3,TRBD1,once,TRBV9,CASSVVGQGVDTQYF,TGTGCCAGCAGCGTAGTGGGACAGGGAGTCGATACGCAGTATTTT
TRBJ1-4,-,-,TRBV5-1,CASSFDSDDEKLFF,TGCGCCAGCAGCTTTGACTCGGATGATGAAAAACTGTTTTTT
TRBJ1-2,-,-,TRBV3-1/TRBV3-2,CASSQGQGNGYTF,TGTGCCAGCAGCCAAGGGCAGGGAAACGGCTACACCTTC
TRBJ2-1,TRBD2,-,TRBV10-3,CAISDVAGGRSSYNEQFF,TGTGCCATCAGTGATGTGGCGGGGGGCCGCTCCTCCTACAATGAGCAGTTCTTC
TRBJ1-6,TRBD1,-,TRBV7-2,CASSENRGNSPLHF,TGTGCCAGCAGCGAGAACAGGGGTAATTCACCCCTCCACTTT
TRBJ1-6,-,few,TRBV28,CASSLSRGKGSPLHF,TGTGCCAGCAGTTTAAGTAGAGGGAAGGGCTCACCCCTCCACTTT
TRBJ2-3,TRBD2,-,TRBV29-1,CSETSGTDTQYF,TGCAGCGAGACTAGCGGCACAGATACGCAGTATTTT
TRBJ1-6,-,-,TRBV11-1,CASSLYGQIGNSPLHF,TGTGCCAGCAGCTTATACGGACAGATAGGAAATTCACCCCTCCACTTT